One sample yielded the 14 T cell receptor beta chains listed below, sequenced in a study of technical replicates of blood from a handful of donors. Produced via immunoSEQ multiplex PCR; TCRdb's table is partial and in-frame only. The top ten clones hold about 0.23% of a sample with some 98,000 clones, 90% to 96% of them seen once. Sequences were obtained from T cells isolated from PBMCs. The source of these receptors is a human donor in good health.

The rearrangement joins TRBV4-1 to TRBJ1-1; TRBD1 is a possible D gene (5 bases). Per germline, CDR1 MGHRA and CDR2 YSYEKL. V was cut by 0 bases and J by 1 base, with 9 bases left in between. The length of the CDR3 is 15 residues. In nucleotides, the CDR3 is TGCGCCAGCAGCCAAGATCCCGGGGGGAACACTGAAGCTTTCTTT. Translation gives CASSQDPGGNTEAFF.

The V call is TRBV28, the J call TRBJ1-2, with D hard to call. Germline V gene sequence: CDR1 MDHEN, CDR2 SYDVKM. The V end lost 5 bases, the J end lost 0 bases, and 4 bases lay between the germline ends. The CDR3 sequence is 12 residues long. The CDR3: CASSGANYGYTF. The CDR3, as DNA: TGTGCCAGCAGTGGAGCTAACTATGGCTACACCTTC.

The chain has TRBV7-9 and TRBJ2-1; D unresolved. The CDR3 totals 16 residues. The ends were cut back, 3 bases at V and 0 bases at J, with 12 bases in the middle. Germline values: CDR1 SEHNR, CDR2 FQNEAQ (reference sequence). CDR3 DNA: TGTGCCAGCAGCTTCGAAAGCGATCTCTCCTACAATGAGCAGTTCTTC. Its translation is CASSFESDLSYNEQFF. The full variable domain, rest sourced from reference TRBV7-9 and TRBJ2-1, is DTGVSQNPRHKITKRGQNVTFRCDPISEHNRLYWYRQTLGQGPEFLTYFQNEAQLEKSRLLSDRFSAERPKGSFSTLEIQRTEQGDSAMYLCASSFESDLSYNEQFFGPGTRLTVL.

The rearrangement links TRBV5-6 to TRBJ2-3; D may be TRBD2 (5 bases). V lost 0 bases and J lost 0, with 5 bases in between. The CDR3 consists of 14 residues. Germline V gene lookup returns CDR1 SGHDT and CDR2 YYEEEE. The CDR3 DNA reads TGTGCCAGCAGCTTGGGGACTAGCACAGATACGCAGTATTTT. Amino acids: CASSLGTSTDTQYF.

This CDR3 reads CAVGGNNTDTQYF. CDR3 nucleotide sequence: TGTGCCGTTGGCGGGAATAACACAGATACGCAGTATTTT. V is TRBV11-3 and J is TRBJ2-3; tentative D call: TRBD2 (6 bases). CDR3 size: 13 residues. From germline, CDR1 is SGHNT and CDR2 YENEEA. Trimming left V 11 bases short and J 2 bases short, with 14 bases between.

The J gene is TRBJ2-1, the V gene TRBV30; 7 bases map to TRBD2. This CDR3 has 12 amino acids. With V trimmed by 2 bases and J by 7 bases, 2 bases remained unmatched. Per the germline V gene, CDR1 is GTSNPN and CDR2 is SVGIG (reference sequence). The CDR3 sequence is CAWSLGGNEQFF. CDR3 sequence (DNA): TGTGCCTGGAGTTTGGGGGGGAATGAGCAGTTCTTC.

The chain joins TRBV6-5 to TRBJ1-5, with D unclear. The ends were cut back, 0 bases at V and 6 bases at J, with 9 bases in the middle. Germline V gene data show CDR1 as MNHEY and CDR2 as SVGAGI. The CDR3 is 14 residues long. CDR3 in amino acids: CASSYSERVQPQHF. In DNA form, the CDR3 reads TGTGCCAGCAGTTACTCGGAGAGGGTTCAGCCCCAGCATTTT.

Written as DNA, the CDR3 is TGTGCCAGCTCACCAGAGACAGGGACCGGAAACACCATATATTTT. Translating gives CASSPETGTGNTIYF. The V and J genes are TRBV18 and TRBJ1-3, with TRBD1 identical over 7 bases. This CDR3 spans 15 amino acids. J lost 4 bases, V lost 2 bases, and 5 bases had no gene match. The V gene's germline CDR1 is KGHSH and CDR2 LQKENI.

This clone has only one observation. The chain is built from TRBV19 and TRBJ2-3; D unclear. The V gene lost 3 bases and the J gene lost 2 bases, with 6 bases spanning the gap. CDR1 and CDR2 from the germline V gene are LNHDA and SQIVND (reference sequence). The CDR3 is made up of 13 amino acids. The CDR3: CASSMYPTDTQYF. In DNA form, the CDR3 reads TGTGCCAGTAGTATGTATCCCACAGATACGCAGTATTTT.

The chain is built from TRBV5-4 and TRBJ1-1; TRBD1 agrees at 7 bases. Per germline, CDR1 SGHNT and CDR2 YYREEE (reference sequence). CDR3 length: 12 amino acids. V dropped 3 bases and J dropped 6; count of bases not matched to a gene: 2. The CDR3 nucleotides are TGTGCCAGCAGCTGGACAGGCGCTGAAGCTTTCTTT. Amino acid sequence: CASSWTGAEAFF.

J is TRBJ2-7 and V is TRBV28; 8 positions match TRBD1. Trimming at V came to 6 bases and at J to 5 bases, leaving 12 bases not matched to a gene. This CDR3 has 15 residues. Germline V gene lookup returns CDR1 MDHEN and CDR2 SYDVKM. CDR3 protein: CASSKTGGTKNEQYF. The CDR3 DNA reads TGTGCCAGCAGCAAAACAGGGGGAACAAAAAACGAGCAGTACTTC.

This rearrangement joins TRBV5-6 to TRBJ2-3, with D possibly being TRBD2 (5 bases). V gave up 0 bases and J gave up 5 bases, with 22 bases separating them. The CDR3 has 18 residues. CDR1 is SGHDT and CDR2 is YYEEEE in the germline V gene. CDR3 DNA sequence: TGTGCCAGCAGCTTGGTGCCTTTTGTTAAGCGGTCCGGAGATACGCAGTATTTT. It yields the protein CASSLVPFVKRSGDTQYF.

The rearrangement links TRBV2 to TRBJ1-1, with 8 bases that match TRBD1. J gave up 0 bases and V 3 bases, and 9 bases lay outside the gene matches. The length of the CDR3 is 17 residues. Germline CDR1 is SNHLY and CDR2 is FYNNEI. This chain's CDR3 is CASSEQGAVLLNTEAFF. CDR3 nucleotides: TGTGCCAGCAGTGAGCAGGGGGCGGTCCTCTTGAACACTGAAGCTTTCTTT. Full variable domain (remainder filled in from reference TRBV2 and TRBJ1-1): EPEVTQTPSHQVTQMGQEVILRCVPISNHLYFYWYRQILGQKVEFLVSFYNNEISEKSEIFDDQFSVERPDGSNFTLKIRSTKLEDSAMYFCASSEQGAVLLNTEAFFGQGTRLTVV.

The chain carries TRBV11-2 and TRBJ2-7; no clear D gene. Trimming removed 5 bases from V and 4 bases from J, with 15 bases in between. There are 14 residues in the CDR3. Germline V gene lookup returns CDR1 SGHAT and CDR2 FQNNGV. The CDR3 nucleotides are TGTGCCAGCAGCGTTACCCTAGGTATTTACGAGCAGTACTTC. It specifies CASSVTLGIYEQYF.